The 9 T cell receptor beta chains given below trace back to one sample, sequenced in a study of beta chain features in type 1 diabetes. Reverse transcribing all isolated RNA meant expressed TCRB transcripts were sequenced. Measured with immunoSEQ multiplex PCR; TCRdb has only the in-frame clones, and not every one. In the table there are about 330,000 clones, approximately 9.9% of which are singletons. The sample consisted of naive CD4+ T cells from blood. The receptors originated from a woman aged 25 to 39 in good health.

The rearrangement joins TRBV5-6 to TRBJ2-5; no clear D. Trimming pared 4 bases from V and 2 bases from J, leaving 3 bases between. The germline V gene has CDR1 SGHDT and CDR2 YYEEEE. CDR3 length: 11 residues. In DNA form, the CDR3 reads TGTGCCAGCAGCCAACAAGAGACCCAGTACTTC. It specifies CASSQQETQYF. The full variable domain, in which reference TRBV5-6 and TRBJ2-5 provide the parts outside the CDR3, is DAGVTQSPTHLIKTRGQQVTLRCSPKSGHDTVSWYQQALGQGPQFIFQYYEEEERQRGNFPDRFSGHQFPNYSSELNVNALLLGDSALYLCASSQQETQYFGPGTRLLVL.

V is TRBV9 and J is TRBJ2-5; 7 bases match TRBD2. V trimming: 3 bases; J trimming: 4 bases; junction bases outside the gene matches: 6. The CDR3 is 14 residues long. Germline V gene sequence: CDR1 SGDLS, CDR2 YYNGEE. Here the CDR3 reads CASSAGDYGETQYF. CDR3 bases: TGTGCCAGCAGCGCCGGGGACTACGGAGAGACCCAGTACTTC.

The chain carries TRBV5-4 and TRBJ1-2; no clear D. The CDR3 spans 14 residues. Trimming shortened V by 6 bases and J by 5 bases, and 17 bases separated the two germline ends. Germline CDR1 SGHNT, CDR2 YYREEE (reference sequence). CDR3 in DNA: TGTGCCAGCAACCTGGAGGGTCGTCCTTATGGCTACACCTTC. Translating it yields CASNLEGRPYGYTF.

The chain couples TRBV30 to TRBJ2-2, with 7 bases fitting TRBD2. The CDR3 extends over 15 amino acids. Trimming took 2 bases from V and 0 from J; bases not matched to a gene: 3. Germline V gene data show CDR1 as GTSNPN and CDR2 as SVGIG (reference sequence). CDR3 sequence (DNA): TGTGCCTGGAGTTGGGGGGGAACGAACACCGGGGAGCTGTTTTTT. It is translated as CAWSWGGTNTGELFF.

This chain connects TRBV5-1 to TRBJ2-1; the D gene is possibly TRBD1 (5 bases). Germline CDR1 reads SGHRS; CDR2 reads YFSETQ. CDR3 length: 13 residues. Trimming cost V 6 bases and J 5 bases, with 12 bases left between them. The CDR3 region is CASISLGDNEQFF. The CDR3 DNA reads TGCGCCAGCATTTCGCTAGGGGACAATGAGCAGTTCTTC. The full variable domain, its missing parts supplied by reference TRBV5-1 and TRBJ2-1, is KAGVTQTPRYLIKTRGQQVTLSCSPISGHRSVSWYQQTPGQGLQFLFEYFSETQRNKGNFPGRFSGRQFSNSRSEMNVSTLELGDSALYLCASISLGDNEQFFGPGTRLTVL.

This clone appeared a few times. V gene TRBV9 combines with J gene TRBJ2-2, with TRBD2 matching over 10 bases. CDR3 length: 16 residues. The ends lost 3 bases at V and 1 base at J; junction bases unmatched: 3. The V gene's germline CDR1 is SGDLS and CDR2 YYNGEE. CDR3 in amino acids: CASSAGLAVNTGELFF. In nucleotides, the CDR3 is TGTGCCAGCAGCGCCGGACTAGCGGTGAACACCGGGGAGCTGTTTTTT.

The chain uses TRBV18 and TRBJ2-6; 8 positions match TRBD1. Per the germline V gene, CDR1 is KGHSH and CDR2 is LQKENI. The CDR3 extends over 19 amino acids. J was trimmed by 0 bases and V by 3 bases; bases with no gene match: 10. The CDR3 bases are TGTGCCAGCTCACCGGTGACGGGACAGGCGTTCTCTGGGGCCAACGTCCTGACTTTC. Its protein is CASSPVTGQAFSGANVLTF.

The table lists this clone with many counts. An end of the junction does not agree with germline; a read error may underlie this. The chain employs TRBV13 and TRBJ2-3; a weak D match, TRBD2 (6 bases). This CDR3 is built from 12 residues. Germline V lookup: CDR1 PRHDT, CDR2 FYEKMQ (reference sequence). For the CDR3, the DNA is TGTGCCAGCAGCTTAGGCCTAGCGCTTACTAACTTT. As protein: CASSLGLALTNF.

The J gene is TRBJ2-1, the V gene TRBV28; tentatively, D is TRBD1 (6 bases). The V and J ends lost 5 bases and 0 bases respectively, with 14 bases between them. This CDR3 has 16 amino acids. Germline CDR1 reads MDHEN; CDR2 reads SYDVKM. The CDR3 bases are TGTGCCAGCAGTCCACAGCTACAGGGCTCCTACAATGAGCAGTTCTTC. Protein product: CASSPQLQGSYNEQFF.